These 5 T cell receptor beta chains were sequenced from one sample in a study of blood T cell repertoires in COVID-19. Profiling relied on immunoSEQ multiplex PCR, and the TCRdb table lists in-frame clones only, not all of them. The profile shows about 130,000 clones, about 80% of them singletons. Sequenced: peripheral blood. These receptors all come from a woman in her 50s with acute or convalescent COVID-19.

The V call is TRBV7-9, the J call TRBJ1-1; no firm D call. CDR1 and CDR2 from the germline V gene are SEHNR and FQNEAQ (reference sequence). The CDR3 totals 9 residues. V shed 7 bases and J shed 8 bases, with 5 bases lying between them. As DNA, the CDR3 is TGTGCCAGCACCTCGGAAGCTTTCTTT. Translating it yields CASTSEAFF. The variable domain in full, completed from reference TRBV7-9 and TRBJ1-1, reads DTGVSQNPRHKITKRGQNVTFRCDPISEHNRLYWYRQTLGQGPEFLTYFQNEAQLEKSRLLSDRFSAERPKGSFSTLEIQRTEQGDSAMYLCASTSEAFFGQGTRLTVV.

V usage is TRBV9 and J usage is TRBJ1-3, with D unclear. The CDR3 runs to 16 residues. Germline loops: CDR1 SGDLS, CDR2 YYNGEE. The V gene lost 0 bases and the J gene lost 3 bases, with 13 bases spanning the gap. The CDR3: CASSVGPGDIGNTIYF. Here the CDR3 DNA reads TGTGCCAGCAGCGTAGGGCCCGGGGATATTGGAAACACCATATATTTT.

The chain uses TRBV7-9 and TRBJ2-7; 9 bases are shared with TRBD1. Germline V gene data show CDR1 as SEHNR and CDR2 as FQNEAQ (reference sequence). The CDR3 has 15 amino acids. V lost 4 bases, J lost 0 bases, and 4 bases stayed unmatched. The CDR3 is CASSYGTGFSYEQYF. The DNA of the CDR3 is TGTGCCAGCAGCTATGGGACAGGGTTCTCCTACGAGCAGTACTTC. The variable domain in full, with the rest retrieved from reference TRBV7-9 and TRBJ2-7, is DTGVSQNPRHKITKRGQNVTFRCDPISEHNRLYWYRQTLGQGPEFLTYFQNEAQLEKSRLLSDRFSAERPKGSFSTLEIQRTEQGDSAMYLCASSYGTGFSYEQYFGPGTRLTVT.

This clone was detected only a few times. The DNA of the CDR3 is TGCGCCAGCAGCCAAGTTGCGTACAGGGGTTTGGATTCACCCCTCCACTTT. This encodes CASSQVAYRGLDSPLHF. The chain has TRBV4-1 and TRBJ1-6; 7 bases are a match to TRBD1. This CDR3 comprises 17 residues. Trimming took 1 base from V and 8 from J; bases not matched to a gene: 11. CDR1 and CDR2 (germline): MGHRA, YSYEKL.

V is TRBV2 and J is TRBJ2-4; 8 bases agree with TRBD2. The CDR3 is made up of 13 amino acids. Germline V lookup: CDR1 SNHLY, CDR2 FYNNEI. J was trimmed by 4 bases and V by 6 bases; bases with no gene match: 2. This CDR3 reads CASRAGEKNIQYF. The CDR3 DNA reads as TGTGCCAGCAGAGCGGGGGAGAAAAACATTCAGTACTTC.